These T cell receptor beta chains were read from a single sample in a study of T cell repertoires in cytomegalovirus infection. A single record per CDR3 protein comes from TCRdb applying MiXCR to the reads. This repertoire shows 650,000 to 900,000 distinct CDR3 sequences, 25% to 30% found once; its top ten account for around 12%. These TCRs' antigens remain unknown. This specimen consisted of cultured CD8+ T cells from PBMCs, obtained from culture after CMV antigen stimulation. These receptors were taken from a human donor in good health (CMV status not recorded). Some clones in this sample may be carry-over from other donors' samples. The CDR3 runs from the conserved cysteine through the conserved F or W. D genes are given only for firm matches. Rows may omit the clone size; those that give it use once, few, many or a size class.

d_call: NA
j_call: TRBJ2-3
v_call: TRBV11-3
clone_size: once
cdr3_length: 16
cdr3_aa: CASSSWLDRDTDTQYF
cdr3_nt: TGTGCCAGCAGCTCCTGGCTCGATCGGGACACAGATACGCAGTATTTT

d_call: NA
j_call: TRBJ1-2
v_call: TRBV4-1
clone_size: NA
cdr3_length: 16
cdr3_aa: CASSQDLGGGGTGYTF
cdr3_nt: TGCGCCAGCAGCCAAGACCTGGGGGGGGGTGGGACCGGCTACACCTTC

d_call: TRBD1
j_call: TRBJ1-4
v_call: TRBV7-9
clone_size: NA
cdr3_length: 17
cdr3_aa: CASSSPARGLGNEKLFF
cdr3_nt: TGTGCCAGCAGCTCCCCGGCGAGGGGGCTGGGTAATGAAAAACTGTTTTTT

d_call: NA
j_call: TRBJ1-1
v_call: TRBV2
clone_size: NA
cdr3_length: 14
cdr3_aa: CASSVEASNTEAFF
cdr3_nt: TGTGCCAGCAGTGTGGAGGCTTCGAACACTGAAGCTTTCTTT

d_call: TRBD2
j_call: TRBJ2-3
v_call: TRBV7-2
clone_size: many
cdr3_length: 18
cdr3_aa: CASSLESASGDPTDTQYF
cdr3_nt: TGTGCCAGCAGCTTAGAGTCGGCTAGCGGGGACCCCACAGATACGCAGTATTTT

d_call: NA
j_call: TRBJ2-7
v_call: TRBV5-4
clone_size: few
cdr3_length: 14
cdr3_aa: CASSPKGVAYEQYF
cdr3_nt: TGTGCCAGCAGCCCCAAAGGGGTGGCCTACGAGCAGTACTTC

d_call: NA
j_call: TRBJ1-1
v_call: TRBV7-6
clone_size: few
cdr3_length: 15
cdr3_aa: CASSVPRDGGTEAFF
cdr3_nt: TGTGCCAGCAGTGTCCCCAGGGATGGGGGCACTGAAGCTTTCTTT

d_call: NA
j_call: TRBJ2-1
v_call: TRBV10-3
clone_size: NA
cdr3_length: 10
cdr3_aa: CAIMANEQFF
cdr3_nt: TGTGCCATCATGGCGAATGAGCAGTTCTTC

d_call: NA
j_call: TRBJ1-5
v_call: TRBV7-8
clone_size: many
cdr3_length: 14
cdr3_aa: CASNWGGPNQPQHF
cdr3_nt: TGTGCCAGCAATTGGGGGGGACCTAATCAGCCCCAGCATTTT

d_call: NA
j_call: TRBJ1-1
v_call: TRBV27
clone_size: NA
cdr3_length: 14
cdr3_aa: CASSRGARDTEAFF
cdr3_nt: TGTGCCAGCAGTCGGGGGGCGCGGGACACTGAAGCTTTCTTT

d_call: NA
j_call: TRBJ1-3
v_call: TRBV5-8
clone_size: NA
cdr3_length: 16
cdr3_aa: CTSSLGDSFPGNTIYF
cdr3_nt: TGTACCAGCAGCTTGGGTGACAGCTTTCCTGGAAACACCATATATTTT

d_call: TRBD2
j_call: TRBJ2-1
v_call: TRBV27
clone_size: NA
cdr3_length: 15
cdr3_aa: CASSLSGLDYNEQFF
cdr3_nt: TGTGCCAGCAGTTTATCGGGACTAGATTACAATGAGCAGTTCTTC

d_call: NA
j_call: TRBJ1-6
v_call: TRBV7-9
clone_size: many
cdr3_length: 17
cdr3_aa: CASSPRDTSSYNSPLHF
cdr3_nt: TGTGCCAGCAGCCCGAGGGATACGAGCTCCTATAATTCACCCCTCCACTTT

d_call: NA
j_call: TRBJ2-1
v_call: TRBV5-4
clone_size: few
cdr3_length: 17
cdr3_aa: CASSSGQGVPGYNEQFF
cdr3_nt: TGTGCCAGCAGCTCGGGACAAGGAGTACCTGGGTACAATGAGCAGTTCTTC

d_call: TRBD1
j_call: TRBJ1-6
v_call: TRBV7-3
clone_size: NA
cdr3_length: 15
cdr3_aa: CASSLGQGMNSPLHF
cdr3_nt: TGTGCCAGCAGCTTAGGACAGGGCATGAATTCACCCCTCCACTTT

d_call: TRBD1
j_call: TRBJ2-3
v_call: TRBV7-3
clone_size: NA
cdr3_length: 14
cdr3_aa: CASSRTGVDDTQYF
cdr3_nt: TGTGCCAGCAGCCGGACAGGGGTGGACGATACGCAGTATTTT

d_call: TRBD1
j_call: TRBJ2-1
v_call: TRBV2
clone_size: NA
cdr3_length: 12
cdr3_aa: CASSADRGEQFF
cdr3_nt: TGTGCCAGCAGCGCTGACAGGGGTGAGCAGTTCTTC

d_call: NA
j_call: TRBJ1-1
v_call: TRBV6-5
clone_size: NA
cdr3_length: 15
cdr3_aa: CASSYRTVMNTEAFF
cdr3_nt: TGTGCCAGCAGTTACCGGACGGTCATGAACACTGAAGCTTTCTTT

d_call: NA
j_call: TRBJ1-2
v_call: TRBV6-6
clone_size: few
cdr3_length: 12
cdr3_aa: CATNRVYYGYTF
cdr3_nt: TGTGCCACCAACAGGGTTTACTATGGCTACACCTTC

d_call: NA
j_call: TRBJ2-7
v_call: TRBV10-3
clone_size: NA
cdr3_length: 16
cdr3_aa: CAISAEPGGEGYEQYF
cdr3_nt: TGTGCCATCAGTGCCGAGCCCGGAGGGGAAGGCTACGAGCAGTACTTC